Presented here are 26 T cell receptor beta chains from one specimen sequenced in a study of blood T cell repertoires in COVID-19 (dated by TCRdb to 2019 to 2021). The library came from the immunoSEQ multiplex PCR assay. TCRdb provides this immuneACCESS table in a form limited to in-frame rearrangements. Some clones are lacking; in checked studies, under half of them reflect an unresolved V gene, and why the rest are absent is not known. The sample data list 65,000 to 80,000 clones, and around nine tenths of these were observed just once. The ten largest account for around 2.8% of the sample. Sequencing was carried out using peripheral blood. These TCRs come from a man in his 70s with active or convalescent COVID-19.

The table lists this clone with a count of one. The rearrangement uses TRBV19 and TRBJ1-2; D gene uncertain. Germline V gene lookup returns CDR1 LNHDA and CDR2 SQIVND (reference sequence). The CDR3 is made up of 15 amino acids. V lost 3 bases and J lost 0, with 11 bases in between. The chain's CDR3 is CASSMGVYANYGYTF. The CDR3 DNA sequence: TGTGCCAGTAGTATGGGCGTGTATGCTAACTATGGCTACACCTTC.

This chain connects TRBV5-5 to TRBJ1-2, with a possible D match to TRBD1 (5 bases). Germline values: CDR1 SGHKS, CDR2 YYEKEE (reference sequence). The CDR3 has 14 residues. The V and J ends lost 4 bases and 0 bases respectively, with 10 bases between them. CDR3 DNA sequence: TGTGCCAGCAGCCCGGGGGAAGCTAACTATGGCTACACCTTC. Translating it yields CASSPGEANYGYTF.

The V call is TRBV10-3, the J call TRBJ2-1; 9 nucleotides line up with TRBD1. V gave up 6 bases and J gave up 8 bases; unmatched junction bases: 8. The CDR3 runs to 14 residues. CDR1 and CDR2 (germline): ENHRY, SYGVKD. Here the CDR3 reads CAIRGTGSMYEQFF. CDR3 DNA: TGTGCCATCAGGGGGACAGGGTCTATGTATGAGCAGTTCTTC.

The rearrangement uses TRBV6-5 and TRBJ2-5; weak D call: TRBD1 (5 bases). This CDR3 comprises 15 residues. CDR1 is MNHEY and CDR2 is SVGAGI in the germline V gene. The V and J ends lost 7 bases and 2 bases respectively, with 17 bases between them. This CDR3 reads CASNTGRGTQETQYF. In nucleotides, the CDR3 is TGTGCCAGCAATACAGGAAGGGGTACTCAAGAGACCCAGTACTTC.

CDR3 DNA: TGCGCCAGCAGCTTGGGGCTAGTTGGCACAGATACGCAGTATTTT. Protein: CASSLGLVGTDTQYF. V gene TRBV5-1 combines with J gene TRBJ2-3; D remains ambiguous. The CDR3 is made up of 15 amino acids. V shed 0 bases and J shed 1 base, with 9 bases lying between them. Germline CDR1 reads SGHRS; CDR2 reads YFSETQ.

This chain joins TRBV3-1 (or the pseudogene TRBV3-2) and TRBJ2-1; 14 nucleotides line up with TRBD2. Trimming at V came to 4 bases and at J to 4 bases, leaving 6 bases not matched to a gene. CDR1 is LGHDT and CDR2 is YNNKEL in the germline V gene (reference sequence). The CDR3 totals 17 residues. The CDR3 DNA follows: TGTGCCAGCAGCCCGACGGGACTAGCGGGGGATTACAATGAGCAGTTCTTC. Translation: CASSPTGLAGDYNEQFF.

The chain is built from TRBV30 and TRBJ1-6; 7 bases map to TRBD1. The CDR3 is 16 residues long. Looked up from germline, CDR1 is GTSNPN and CDR2 is SVGIG (reference sequence). The J segment lost 10 bases and the V segment lost 2 bases, leaving 14 bases of the junction unmatched. The CDR3 region is CAWSYDRVGGQSPLHF. The CDR3, as DNA: TGTGCCTGGAGTTACGACAGGGTAGGGGGCCAATCACCCCTCCACTTT.

About this clone: One end of the junction is discordant with germline, which a read error may explain. The gene calls are TRBV5-4 and TRBJ1-1; D may be TRBD1 (6 bases). CDR1 is SGHNT, CDR2 YYREEE, per germline (reference sequence). This CDR3 has 13 residues. The CDR3 here is CASSLAGLDSGVF. CDR3 sequence (DNA): TGTGCCAGCAGCTTGGCGGGGTTAGATTCAGGGGTCTTT.

Only one count was recorded for this clone. The CDR3 region is CASSLVGREVIGGGNTIYF. The CDR3 region has the DNA TGTGCCAGCAGCTTAGTCGGCAGGGAGGTCATAGGTGGTGGAAACACCATATATTTT. This chain connects TRBV7-6 to TRBJ1-3; possible D gene TRBD1, 5 bases. Germline V CDR1 and CDR2: SGHVS, FNYEAQ. This CDR3 has 19 amino acids. Trimming shortened V by 1 base and J by 3 bases, and 22 bases separated the two germline ends.

The genes are TRBV28 and TRBJ2-6, with 7 bases that match TRBD2. Trimming took 8 bases from V and 4 from J; bases not matched to a gene: 14. This CDR3 is 17 amino acids long. Germline V gene lookup returns CDR1 MDHEN and CDR2 SYDVKM. For the CDR3, the DNA is TGTGCCAGCGGGTCTCCGGGGGGTACTTTAGGGGCCAACGTCCTGACTTTC. Translation: CASGSPGGTLGANVLTF.

The gene calls are TRBV7-2 and TRBJ2-2; D is possibly TRBD2 (6 bases). The germline V gene has CDR1 SGHTA and CDR2 FQGNSA. The CDR3 totals 15 residues. Trimming cost V 1 base and J 1 base, with 7 bases left between them. CDR3 in amino acids: CASSLVGGNTGELFF. For the CDR3, the DNA is TGTGCCAGCAGCTTAGTCGGGGGGAACACCGGGGAGCTGTTTTTT.

V gene TRBV18 combines with J gene TRBJ2-1, with 9 bases fitting TRBD2. CDR1 and CDR2 (germline): KGHSH, LQKENI. The trim removed 2 bases at V and 6 bases at J, leaving 14 bases unmatched. The CDR3 consists of 18 residues. In DNA, the CDR3 is TGTGCCAGCTCACCAAATGGTGCTAGCGGGATCCAACCCAATGAGCAGTTCTTC. Translation: CASSPNGASGIQPNEQFF.

The chain recombines TRBV4-1 with TRBJ2-1, with 9 bases aligning to TRBD2. V gave up 3 bases and J gave up 10 bases; unmatched junction bases: 16. Germline assignment: CDR1 MGHRA and CDR2 YSYEKL. The CDR3 spans 17 residues. The CDR3 region is CASSHPSGRRGGNEQFF. CDR3 sequence (DNA): TGCGCCAGCAGCCACCCCTCGGGAAGGCGGGGGGGCAACGAGCAGTTCTTC.

This chain joins TRBV5-1 and TRBJ2-5; TRBD1 agrees at 7 bases. The CDR3 runs 15 residues. The germline CDR1 and CDR2 sequences are SGHRS and YFSETQ. The trim removed 1 base at V and 1 base at J, leaving 4 bases unmatched. CDR3 sequence reads: CASSLPGTAQETQYF. The CDR3 DNA is TGCGCCAGCAGCTTGCCCGGGACAGCCCAAGAGACCCAGTACTTC.

This rearrangement joins TRBV6-5 to TRBJ1-2; D is undetermined. This CDR3 has 13 amino acids. Germline CDR1 reads MNHEY; CDR2 reads SVGAGI. The germline V and J ends were trimmed by 0 bases and 5 bases, with 7 bases remaining between them. The CDR3 nucleotides are TGTGCCAGCAGTTACTCACAGCGGTATGGCTACACCTTC. Translating it yields CASSYSQRYGYTF.

The CDR3 bases are TGTGCCAGCAGCCGATTTCGTAGGGGCTACAATGAGCAGTTCTTC. Its translation: CASSRFRRGYNEQFF. The chain combines TRBV5-8 with TRBJ2-1, with D possibly being TRBD1 (5 bases). The CDR3 consists of 15 residues. Germline CDR1 and CDR2: SGHTS and YDEGEE. V was clipped by 4 bases and J by 3 bases, with 14 bases between them.

The CDR3 DNA reads as TGTGCCAGCCGCCTAGTTACCCCCACAGATACGCAGTATTTT. Amino acids: CASRLVTPTDTQYF. The chain joins TRBV27 to TRBJ2-3, with D hard to call. This CDR3 has 14 residues. The germline V gene has CDR1 MNHEY and CDR2 SMNVEV (reference sequence). V lost 8 bases and J lost 2, with 14 bases in between.

This clone was detected only a few times. This sequence joins TRBV6-4 and TRBJ1-1, with no clear D. Germline V gene lookup returns CDR1 MRHNA and CDR2 SNTAGT. The germline V and J ends were trimmed by 3 bases and 4 bases, with 9 bases remaining between them. This CDR3 region has 13 residues. This CDR3 reads CASSEGAGTEAFF. The CDR3 bases are TGTGCCAGCAGTGAGGGTGCGGGCACTGAAGCTTTCTTT.

This chain uses TRBV25-1 with TRBJ1-1; possible D gene TRBD1, 6 bases. Germline V gene data show CDR1 as MGHDK and CDR2 as SYGVNS. Trimming took off 8 bases at V and 5 bases at J, with 21 bases between the two ends. The CDR3 length is 15 residues. CDR3 bases: TGTGCCAGCTCACTAGGGGGAGGGTGGGGGACTGAAGCTTTCTTT. It codes for CASSLGGGWGTEAFF.

V and J are TRBV19 and TRBJ2-2, with D possibly TRBD2 on 6 matching bases. CDR1 is LNHDA and CDR2 is SQIVND in the germline V gene (reference sequence). This CDR3 contains 15 residues. Trimming stripped 6 bases from V and 4 bases from J, with 15 bases between. For the CDR3, the DNA is TGTGCCAGTAGCACACAACTAGCCATCACCGGGGAGCTGTTTTTT. Translated, it gives CASSTQLAITGELFF.

The CDR3 protein is CATSREVRGYGYTF. The CDR3 DNA reads as TGTGCCACCAGCAGAGAGGTCAGGGGCTATGGCTACACCTTC. The chain employs TRBV15 and TRBJ1-2; D is possibly TRBD1 (6 bases). Germline CDR1 and CDR2: LNHNV and YYDKDF (reference sequence). Trimming pared 0 bases from V and 4 bases from J, leaving 9 bases between. The CDR3 extends over 14 amino acids.

The chain carries TRBV18 and TRBJ2-5, with TRBD2 identical over 7 bases. Looked up from germline, CDR1 is KGHSH and CDR2 is LQKENI. The CDR3 runs 13 residues. With V trimmed by 6 bases and J by 5 bases, 6 bases remained unmatched. The CDR3 protein is CASSRGSGETQYF. The CDR3 DNA sequence: TGTGCCAGCTCGCGGGGGTCGGGGGAGACCCAGTACTTC.

The chain combines TRBV28 with TRBJ2-3, with D uncertain. CDR3 length: 13 amino acids. The V end lost 4 bases, the J end lost 5 bases, and 10 bases lay between the germline ends. Germline CDR1 reads MDHEN; CDR2 reads SYDVKM. The CDR3 loop reads CASSSEYLDTQYF. The CDR3 DNA sequence: TGTGCCAGCAGTTCGGAGTACTTAGATACGCAGTATTTT.

V usage is TRBV30 and J usage is TRBJ2-3, with TRBD1 matching over 10 bases. Germline V gene lookup returns CDR1 GTSNPN and CDR2 SVGIG (reference sequence). Trimming took 7 bases from V and 2 from J; bases not matched to a gene: 9. The CDR3 loop spans 15 amino acids. This CDR3 reads CASNRDRGLTDTQYF. CDR3 nucleotides: TGTGCCTCCAACCGGGACAGGGGACTCACAGATACGCAGTATTTT. The full variable domain, with the rest looked up from reference TRBV30 and TRBJ2-3, is SQTIHQWPATLVQPVGSPLSLECTVEGTSNPNLYWYRQAAGRGLQLLFYSVGIGQISSEVPQNLSASRPQDRQFILSSKKLLLSDSGFYLCASNRDRGLTDTQYFGPGTRLTVL.

The rearrangement links TRBV24-1 to TRBJ2-1, with D maybe TRBD1 (6 bases). Per the germline V gene, CDR1 is KGHDR and CDR2 is SFDVKD. This CDR3 has 13 residues. Between the trimmed V and J ends, which lost 9 bases and 11 bases, there was a span of 19 bases. CDR3 amino acids: CATARGPAKKQFF. DNA for the CDR3: TGTGCCACCGCCAGGGGACCAGCAAAGAAGCAGTTCTTC.

The V gene is TRBV5-1, the J gene TRBJ2-1; 11 nucleotides align to TRBD2. CDR1 is SGHRS, CDR2 YFSETQ, per germline. Losses at the gene ends were 6 bases for V and 6 bases for J; bases not matched to a gene: 5. The CDR3 spans 14 residues. CDR3 in DNA: TGCGCCAGCACCCTAGCGGGGGGATTCAATGAGCAGTTCTTC. Amino acid sequence: CASTLAGGFNEQFF. Drawing the rest from reference TRBV5-1 and TRBJ2-1, the complete variable domain is KAGVTQTPRYLIKTRGQQVTLSCSPISGHRSVSWYQQTPGQGLQFLFEYFSETQRNKGNFPGRFSGRQFSNSRSEMNVSTLELGDSALYLCASTLAGGFNEQFFGPGTRLTVL.